These 17 T cell receptor beta chains originate from one sample sequenced in a study of cytomegalovirus exposure and HLA in healthy donors. This PCR relied on a set of 60 Vbeta primers and 13 Jbeta primers. Produced via immunoSEQ multiplex PCR; TCRdb's table is partial and in-frame only. Of 140,000 to 150,000 clones listed, 70% to 80% are singletons. The sequencing sample was made of PBMCs. Source of these receptors: a man aged 35 to 55 in good health and CMV-seropositive.

The rearrangement uses TRBV28 and TRBJ2-5; D not resolved. Germline V gene data show CDR1 as MDHEN and CDR2 as SYDVKM. This CDR3 has 12 amino acids. With 5 bases removed from V and 4 bases from J, the gap between germline ends came to 8 bases. CDR3 in amino acids: CASSPPRETQYF. The DNA of the CDR3 is TGTGCCAGCAGTCCCCCCCGAGAGACCCAGTACTTC.

The chain uses TRBV7-8 and TRBJ1-1; D is undetermined. The ends were cut back, 4 bases at V and 6 bases at J, with 21 bases in the middle. CDR1 is SGHVS and CDR2 is FQNEAQ in the germline V gene. The CDR3 length is 16 residues. The CDR3 region is CASSSAALEGEAEAFF. The CDR3 nucleotides read TGTGCCAGCAGCTCCGCCGCTCTAGAGGGAGAAGCTGAAGCTTTCTTT.

V gene TRBV5-4 combines with J gene TRBJ1-3; perhaps TRBD1 as D (6 bases). Trimming stripped 3 bases from V and 2 bases from J, with 18 bases between. CDR1 and CDR2 from the germline V gene are SGHNT and YYREEE (reference sequence). The CDR3 is 17 amino acids. CDR3 nucleotides: TGTGCCAGCAGCTCTGACGGGGGGGGCGCCGCTGGAAACACCATATATTTT. It encodes CASSSDGGGAAGNTIYF.

In its sample, this clone was seen once. The chain uses TRBV7-5 and TRBJ1-2; whether TRBD1, the table's D call, matches the DNA was not checked. TRBV7-5 is assigned pseudogene status. CDR3 length: 17 amino acids. The CDR3 DNA follows: TGTGTCAGAAGCCCTCCCGCCCGGGACAGGGCCCTCTATGGCTACACCTTC. Its protein is CVRSPPARDRALYGYTF.

The chain is built from TRBV7-9 and TRBJ2-1; 8 bases align to TRBD1. Germline CDR1 and CDR2: SEHNR and FQNEAQ (reference sequence). The CDR3 extends over 15 amino acids. V shed 3 bases and J 6 bases; nucleotides not matched to a gene: 7. The CDR3 sequence: CASSFGQGFRNEQFF. The CDR3 coding sequence is TGTGCCAGCAGCTTCGGACAGGGTTTTCGCAATGAGCAGTTCTTC.

This clone was observed once. The chain is built from TRBV4-3 and TRBJ2-3; D not resolved. Trimming pared 4 bases from V and 2 bases from J, leaving 7 bases between. Germline-derived CDR1 and CDR2 are LGHNA and YSLEER. CDR3 length equals 13 residues. Here the CDR3 reads CASSRLLTDTQYF. CDR3 DNA: TGCGCCAGCAGCCGACTGCTCACAGATACGCAGTATTTT.

Notes on this clone: The sample carries other DNA sequences with the same CDR3. V usage is TRBV7-9 and J usage is TRBJ1-4, with D possibly being TRBD1 (5 bases). The length of the CDR3 is 18 residues. V lost 5 bases, J lost 0 bases, and 19 bases lay in between. CDR1 is SEHNR, CDR2 FQNEAQ, per germline (reference sequence). Written as DNA, the CDR3 is TGTGCCAGCAGCATAACCGGAAGCGGGACCGCAACTAATGAAAAACTGTTTTTT. This translates into CASSITGSGTATNEKLFF.

The chain employs TRBV4-3 and TRBJ2-2; 7 bases match TRBD2. Germline CDR1 is LGHNA and CDR2 is YSLEER. J was trimmed by 3 bases and V by 4 bases; bases with no gene match: 5. This CDR3 has 15 amino acids. The CDR3 DNA is TGCGCCAGCAGCCCCCTAGCGGACCACACCGGGGAGCTGTTTTTT. Translating it yields CASSPLADHTGELFF.

A few counts support this clone. This sequence joins TRBV4-1 and TRBJ1-1; D remains unclear. The CDR3 runs 16 residues. Germline CDR1 and CDR2: MGHRA and YSYEKL. Trimming stripped 1 base from V and 0 bases from J, with 12 bases between. The CDR3 loop is CASSQVNLVVNTEAFF. The CDR3 DNA is TGCGCCAGCAGCCAAGTGAACTTAGTTGTGAACACTGAAGCTTTCTTT.

The chain has TRBV7-9 and TRBJ1-1; D remains unclear. V was clipped by 1 base and J by 1 base, with 4 bases between them. The CDR3 is made up of 13 amino acids. Germline-derived CDR1 and CDR2 are SEHNR and FQNEAQ (reference sequence). CDR3 region: CASSLEQNTEAFF. The CDR3 nucleotides are TGTGCCAGCAGCTTAGAACAGAACACTGAAGCTTTCTTT.

This sequence joins TRBV5-1 and TRBJ2-1; D uncertain. The CDR3 sequence is 16 residues long. Germline assignment: CDR1 SGHRS and CDR2 YFSETQ. The V gene lost 0 bases and the J gene lost 0 bases, with 10 bases spanning the gap. CDR3 nucleotide sequence: TGCGCCAGCAGCTTGGACGGTGTGAGCTCCTACAATGAGCAGTTCTTC. Protein sequence: CASSLDGVSSYNEQFF.

This rearrangement joins TRBV29-1 to TRBJ1-1; D may be TRBD1 (6 bases). The CDR3 is 15 amino acids. The V gene's germline CDR1 is SQVTM and CDR2 ANQGSEA. The V and J ends lost 6 bases and 3 bases respectively, with 20 bases between them. CDR3: CSVGALSGADTEAFF. The CDR3 region has the DNA TGCAGCGTCGGGGCCCTGTCAGGGGCCGACACTGAAGCTTTCTTT.

The rearrangement uses TRBV12-5 and TRBJ2-7; D is unresolved. Germline V lookup: CDR1 LGHNT, CDR2 FRNRAP. The V end lost 0 bases, the J end lost 5 bases, and 5 bases lay between the germline ends. The CDR3 length is 12 residues. CDR3 DNA sequence: TGTGCTAGTGGTTTGGTGTTAAACGAGCAGTACTTC. Amino acids: CASGLVLNEQYF.

The genes are TRBV28 and TRBJ2-1, with a tentative D call TRBD2 (6 bases). CDR3 size: 16 residues. The germline CDR1 and CDR2 sequences are MDHEN and SYDVKM. The V end was cut by 7 bases, the J end by 0 bases, with 16 bases between. The CDR3 sequence: CASTLAGSSSYNEQFF. For the CDR3, the DNA is TGTGCCAGCACCTTGGCGGGGAGTAGCTCCTACAATGAGCAGTTCTTC.

The chain uses TRBV10-3 and TRBJ2-1; 8 bases map to TRBD2. This CDR3 region has 14 residues. With 10 bases clipped from V and 6 bases from J, the junction kept 11 bases outside the gene matches. Germline-derived CDR1 and CDR2 are ENHRY and SYGVKD. The chain's CDR3 is CASDGGDVPNEQFF. CDR3 DNA: TGTGCCAGCGACGGGGGGGACGTTCCCAATGAGCAGTTCTTC.

In this sample, this clone turned up once. The chain couples TRBV28 to TRBJ1-3; TRBD1 aligns across 10 bases. Germline V CDR1 and CDR2: MDHEN, SYDVKM. This CDR3 has 18 residues. V was pared by 6 bases and J by 0 bases, with 11 bases of the junction left unmatched. CDR3 coding DNA: TGTGCCAGCAGACACCCGGGACAGGGGTTTCGCTCTGGAAACACCATATATTTT. Its protein is CASRHPGQGFRSGNTIYF.

V gene TRBV2 combines with J gene TRBJ1-1; D gene unclear. Germline V lookup: CDR1 SNHLY, CDR2 FYNNEI. The CDR3 runs 13 residues. Trimming cost V 7 bases and J 0 bases, with 9 bases left between them. The CDR3 DNA sequence: TGTGCCAGCATCCCGACTCTGAACACTGAAGCTTTCTTT. Translation: CASIPTLNTEAFF.